This T cell receptor beta chain was retrieved from a study of blood T cell repertoires in COVID-19. TCRdb keeps only in-frame clones here, not all; method: immunoSEQ multiplex PCR. The table shows roughly 120,000 clones, with 82% occurring only once. This clone was picked up a small number of times. Per germline, CDR1 SGHRS and CDR2 YFSETQ. The CDR3 is 13 amino acids. With V trimmed by 5 bases and J by 5 bases, 6 bases remained unmatched. Material for sequencing was peripheral blood. J is TRBJ1-1 and V is TRBV5-1, with TRBD1 matching over 7 bases. The sequence came from a woman in her fifties or sixties with acute or convalescent COVID-19. The CDR3 DNA reads TGCGCCAGCAGATACGACAGGGAAACTGAAGCTTTCTTT. This encodes CASRYDRETEAFF.